A selection of T cell receptor beta chains follows, all from one sample in a study of blood T cells in healthy people across ages. Via MiXCR, TCRdb re-called the 5' RACE reads, giving one row per CDR3 protein. The sample records about 800,000 distinct CDR3 sequences, roughly 64% being singletons. The specimen was blood. These receptors all come from a man younger than 45 in good health. Each CDR3 is given with its conserved first and last residue. The D gene is left open where the match is weak. Expanded clones get a size class; other rows say once, few or many, or leave the size out.

j_call | v_call | clone_size | d_call | cdr3_aa | cdr3_nt
TRBJ2-7 | TRBV28 | NA | TRBD2 | CASSIGGGASLEQYF | TGTGCCAGCAGTATCGGCGGGGGGGCTTCCCTCGAGCAGTACTTC
TRBJ2-1 | TRBV4-3 | few | NA | CASSQDKRRMGDEQFF | TGCGCCAGCAGCCAAGATAAGCGGAGAATGGGGGATGAGCAGTTCTTC
TRBJ2-5 | TRBV20-1 | NA | TRBD2 | CSAKLAGGSETQYF | TGCAGTGCGAAACTAGCGGGAGGGTCCGAGACCCAGTACTTC
TRBJ1-2 | TRBV20-1 | NA | NA | CSAKARGDYGYTF | TGCAGTGCGAAAGCCAGGGGAGACTATGGCTACACCTTC
TRBJ1-2 | TRBV6-1 | NA | TRBD1 | CASSEGQLYGYTF | TGTGCCAGCAGTGAGGGACAGCTATATGGCTACACCTTC
TRBJ2-5 | TRBV29-1 | NA | TRBD2 | CSVWVSGGSAETQYF | TGCAGCGTTTGGGTTAGCGGGGGGTCGGCAGAGACCCAGTACTTC
TRBJ1-2 | TRBV5-1 | many | NA | CASSLDGVYGYTF | TGCGCCAGCAGCTTGGATGGGGTCTATGGCTACACCTTC
TRBJ2-7 | TRBV10-3 | NA | TRBD1 | CATSHRTGEEIQYF | TGTGCCACCTCGCATCGGACAGGGGAAGAGATCCAGTACTTC
TRBJ1-5 | TRBV20-1 | NA | NA | CSARDWTEDQPQHF | TGCAGTGCTAGAGATTGGACGGAGGATCAGCCCCAGCATTTT
TRBJ2-5 | TRBV28 | NA | NA | CASSLLRGGETQYF | TGTGCCAGCAGTTTATTGAGGGGCGGGGAGACCCAGTACTTC